The next 2 T cell receptor beta chains were all read from a single sample in a study of T cell changes during pregnancy in multiple sclerosis. Profiled with immunoSEQ multiplex PCR; TCRdb holds only in-frame clones, not every one. The profile shows roughly 52,000 clones, around 92% of them singletons. The source material was CD4+ T cells from peripheral blood mononuclear cells, sampled in the third trimester of pregnancy. Source of these receptors: a female donor with multiple sclerosis, enrolled in a pregnancy study.

This clone was detected only once. The chain is built from TRBV5-1 and TRBJ2-7, with 7 nucleotides matching TRBD1. CDR1 is SGHRS and CDR2 is YFSETQ in the germline V gene. V shed 3 bases, J shed 3 bases, and the junction held 6 bases outside the gene matches. The CDR3 covers 14 residues. CDR3 bases: TGCGCCAGCAGCTCCGGACAGGCATACTACGAGCAGTACTTC. Translation: CASSSGQAYYEQYF.

The rearrangement joins TRBV19 to TRBJ2-4; 8 bases are shared with TRBD1. The V and J ends lost 5 bases and 0 bases, in that order; junction bases with no gene match: 9. Germline lookup yields CDR1 LNHDA and CDR2 SQIVND (reference sequence). This CDR3 has 17 residues. The CDR3 DNA reads TGTGCCAGTAGTGGCTCGACAGGGGCAGGAGCCAAAAACATTCAGTACTTC. The encoded protein is CASSGSTGAGAKNIQYF.